This TCR beta chain originates from a study of blood T cell repertoires in COVID-19. CDR1 is KGHSH and CDR2 is LQKENI in the germline V gene. The V gene lost 4 bases and the J gene lost 9 bases, with 10 bases spanning the gap. The CDR3 runs 12 residues. In its sample, this clone was seen a few times. Assay used: immunoSEQ multiplex PCR; TCRdb lists only in-frame clones, some missing. The sample comprises roughly 170,000 clones, approximately 80% of which are singletons, and 10% to 15% rests with the top ten. Sequenced input: PBMCs or T cells enriched from blood (not recorded which). The V and J genes are TRBV18 and TRBJ2-1; TRBD1 might be the D (5 bases). This clonotype was obtained from a man in his fifties who had recovered from COVID-19. The CDR3 DNA follows: TGTGCCAGCTCACTCGCTCAGGGTGAGCAGTTCTTC. Translating it yields CASSLAQGEQFF.